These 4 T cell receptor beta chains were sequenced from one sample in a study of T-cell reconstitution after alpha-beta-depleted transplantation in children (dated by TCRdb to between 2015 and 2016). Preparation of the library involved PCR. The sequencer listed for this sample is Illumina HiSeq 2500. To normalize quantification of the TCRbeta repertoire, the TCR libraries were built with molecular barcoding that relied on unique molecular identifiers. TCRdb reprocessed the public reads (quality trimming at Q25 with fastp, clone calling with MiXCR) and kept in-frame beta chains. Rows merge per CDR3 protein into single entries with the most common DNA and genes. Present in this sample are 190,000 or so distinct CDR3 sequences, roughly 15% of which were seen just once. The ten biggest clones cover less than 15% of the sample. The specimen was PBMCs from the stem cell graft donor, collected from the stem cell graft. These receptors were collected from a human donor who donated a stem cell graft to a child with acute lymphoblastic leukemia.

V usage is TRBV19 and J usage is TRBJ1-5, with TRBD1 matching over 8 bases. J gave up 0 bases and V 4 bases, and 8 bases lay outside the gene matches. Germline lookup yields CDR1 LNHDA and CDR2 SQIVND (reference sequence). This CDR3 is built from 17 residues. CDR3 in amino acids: CASSTGQGPPSNQPQHF. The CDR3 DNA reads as TGTGCCAGTAGTACCGGACAGGGCCCCCCTAGCAATCAGCCCCAGCATTTT.

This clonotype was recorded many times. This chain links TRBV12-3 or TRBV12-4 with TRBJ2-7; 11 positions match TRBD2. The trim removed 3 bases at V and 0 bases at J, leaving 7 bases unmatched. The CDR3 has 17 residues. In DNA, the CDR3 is TGTGCCAGCAGTTTGAGTAGACTAGCGGGGAGCTCCTACGAGCAGTACTTC. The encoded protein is CASSLSRLAGSSYEQYF.

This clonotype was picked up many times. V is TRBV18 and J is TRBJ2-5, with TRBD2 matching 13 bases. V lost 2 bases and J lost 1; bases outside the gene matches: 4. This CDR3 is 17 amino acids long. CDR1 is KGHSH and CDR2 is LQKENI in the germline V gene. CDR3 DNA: TGTGCCAGCTCACCAGGGACTAGCGGGACAATCCAAGAGACCCAGTACTTC. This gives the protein CASSPGTSGTIQETQYF.

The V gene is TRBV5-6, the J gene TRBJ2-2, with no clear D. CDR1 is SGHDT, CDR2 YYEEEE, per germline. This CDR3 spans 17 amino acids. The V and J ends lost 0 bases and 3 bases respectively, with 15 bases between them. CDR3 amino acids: CASSLVLAGYHTGELFF. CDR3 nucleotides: TGTGCCAGCAGCTTGGTGCTCGCTGGGTATCACACCGGGGAGCTGTTTTTT.